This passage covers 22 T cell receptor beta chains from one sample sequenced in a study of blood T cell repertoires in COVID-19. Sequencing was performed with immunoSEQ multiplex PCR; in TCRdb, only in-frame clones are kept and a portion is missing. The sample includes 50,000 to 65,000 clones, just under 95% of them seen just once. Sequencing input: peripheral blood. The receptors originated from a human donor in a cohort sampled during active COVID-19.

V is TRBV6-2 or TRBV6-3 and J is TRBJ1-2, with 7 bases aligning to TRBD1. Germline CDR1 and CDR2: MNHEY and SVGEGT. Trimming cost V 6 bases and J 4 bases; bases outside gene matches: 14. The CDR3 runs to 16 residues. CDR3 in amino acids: CASSNPGTAIPYGYTF. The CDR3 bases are TGTGCCAGCAGCAACCCCGGGACAGCTATCCCCTATGGCTACACCTTC.

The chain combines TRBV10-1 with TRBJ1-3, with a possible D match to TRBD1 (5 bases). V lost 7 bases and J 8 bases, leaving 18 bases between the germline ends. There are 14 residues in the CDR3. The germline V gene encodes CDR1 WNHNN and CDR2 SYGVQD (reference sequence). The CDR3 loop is CASTTTVWVDTIYF. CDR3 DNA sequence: TGCGCCAGCACCACGACAGTATGGGTTGACACCATATATTTT.

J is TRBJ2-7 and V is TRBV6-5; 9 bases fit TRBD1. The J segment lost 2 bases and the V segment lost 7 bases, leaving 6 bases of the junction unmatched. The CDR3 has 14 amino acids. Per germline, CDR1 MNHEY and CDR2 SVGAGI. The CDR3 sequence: CASKYTGGAYEQYF. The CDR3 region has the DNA TGTGCCAGCAAGTATACAGGGGGCGCCTACGAGCAGTACTTC.

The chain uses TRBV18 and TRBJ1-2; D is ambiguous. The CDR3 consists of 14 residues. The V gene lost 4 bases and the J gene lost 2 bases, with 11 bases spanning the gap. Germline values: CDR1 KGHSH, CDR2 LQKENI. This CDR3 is CASSLPGGNYGYTF. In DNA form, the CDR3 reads TGTGCCAGCTCACTCCCCGGAGGAAACTATGGCTACACCTTC.

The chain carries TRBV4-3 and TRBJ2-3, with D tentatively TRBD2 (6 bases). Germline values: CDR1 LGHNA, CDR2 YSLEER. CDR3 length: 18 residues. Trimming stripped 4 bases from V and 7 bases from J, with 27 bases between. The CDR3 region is CASSPGPSSASSYNTQYF. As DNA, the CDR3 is TGCGCCAGCAGCCCCGGGCCTTCTAGCGCCTCTTCCTATAATACGCAGTATTTT.

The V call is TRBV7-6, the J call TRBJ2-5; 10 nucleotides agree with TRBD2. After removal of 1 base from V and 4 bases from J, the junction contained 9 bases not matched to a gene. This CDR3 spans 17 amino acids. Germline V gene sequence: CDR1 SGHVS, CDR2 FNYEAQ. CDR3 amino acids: CASSLGFLAGELETQYF. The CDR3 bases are TGTGCCAGCAGCTTAGGCTTCCTAGCGGGGGAGCTAGAGACCCAGTACTTC.

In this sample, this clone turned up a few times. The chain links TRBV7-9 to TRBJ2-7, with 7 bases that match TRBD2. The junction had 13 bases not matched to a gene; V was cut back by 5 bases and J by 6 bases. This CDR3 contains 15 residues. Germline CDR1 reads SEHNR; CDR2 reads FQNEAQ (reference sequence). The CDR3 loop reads CASSLTSDLGSEQYF. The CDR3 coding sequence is TGTGCCAGCAGCCTTACTAGCGACCTGGGGAGCGAGCAGTACTTC.

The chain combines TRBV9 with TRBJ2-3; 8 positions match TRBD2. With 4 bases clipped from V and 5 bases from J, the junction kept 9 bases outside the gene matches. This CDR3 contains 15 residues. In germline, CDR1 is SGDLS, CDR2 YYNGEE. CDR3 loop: CASSTQALAGDTQYF. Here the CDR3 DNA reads TGTGCCAGCAGCACCCAGGCCCTAGCGGGAGATACGCAGTATTTT.

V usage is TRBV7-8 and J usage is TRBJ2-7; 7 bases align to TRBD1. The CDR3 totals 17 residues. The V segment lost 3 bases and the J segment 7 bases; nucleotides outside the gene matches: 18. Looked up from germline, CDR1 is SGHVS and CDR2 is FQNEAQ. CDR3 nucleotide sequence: TGTGCCAGCAGCTTGTACAGGGGCGGACGTTCCCTTTGGGAGCAGTACTTC. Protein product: CASSLYRGGRSLWEQYF.

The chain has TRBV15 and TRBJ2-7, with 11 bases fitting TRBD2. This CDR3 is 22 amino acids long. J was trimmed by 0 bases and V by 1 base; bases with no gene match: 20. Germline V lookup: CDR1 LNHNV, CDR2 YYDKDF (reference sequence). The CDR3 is CATSRVLVAGGLLPLSSYEQYF. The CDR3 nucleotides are TGTGCCACCAGCAGAGTTTTAGTAGCGGGGGGGCTTCTTCCCCTGAGCTCCTACGAGCAGTACTTC. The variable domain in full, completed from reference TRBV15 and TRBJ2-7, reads DAMVIQNPRYQVTQFGKPVTLSCSQTLNHNVMYWYQQKSSQAPKLLFHYYDKDFNNEADTPDNFQSRRPNTSFCFLDIRSPGLGDTAMYLCATSRVLVAGGLLPLSSYEQYFGPGTRLTVT.

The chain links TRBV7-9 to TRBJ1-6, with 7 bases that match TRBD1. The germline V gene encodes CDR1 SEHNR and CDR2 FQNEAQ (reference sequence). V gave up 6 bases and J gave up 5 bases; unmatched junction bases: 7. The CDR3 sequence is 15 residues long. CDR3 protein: CASRQTGTDNSPLHF. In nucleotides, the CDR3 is TGTGCCAGCAGACAGACAGGGACCGATAATTCACCCCTCCACTTT. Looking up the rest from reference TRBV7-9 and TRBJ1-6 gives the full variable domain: DTGVSQNPRHKITKRGQNVTFRCDPISEHNRLYWYRQTLGQGPEFLTYFQNEAQLEKSRLLSDRFSAERPKGSFSTLEIQRTEQGDSAMYLCASRQTGTDNSPLHFGNGTRLTVT.

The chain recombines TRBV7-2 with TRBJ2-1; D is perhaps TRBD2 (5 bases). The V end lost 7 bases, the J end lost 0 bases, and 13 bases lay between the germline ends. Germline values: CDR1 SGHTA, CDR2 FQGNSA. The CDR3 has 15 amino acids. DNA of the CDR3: TGTGCCAGCAACGAGCCGGGGAGCTCCTACAATGAGCAGTTCTTC. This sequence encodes CASNEPGSSYNEQFF.

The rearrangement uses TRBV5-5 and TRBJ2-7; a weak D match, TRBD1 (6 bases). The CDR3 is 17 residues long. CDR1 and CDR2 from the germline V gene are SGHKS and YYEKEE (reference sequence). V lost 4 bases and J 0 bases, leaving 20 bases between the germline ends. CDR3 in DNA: TGTGCCAGCAGCCCCGCTGGGACATCCAAACCCTCCTACGAGCAGTACTTC. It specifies CASSPAGTSKPSYEQYF.

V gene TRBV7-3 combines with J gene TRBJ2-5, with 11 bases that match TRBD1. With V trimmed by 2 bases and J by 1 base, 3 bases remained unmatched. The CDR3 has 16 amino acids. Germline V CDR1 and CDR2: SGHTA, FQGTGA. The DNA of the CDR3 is TGTGCCAGCAGCTTATCCGGGACAGGGGGCCAAGAGACCCAGTACTTC. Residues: CASSLSGTGGQETQYF. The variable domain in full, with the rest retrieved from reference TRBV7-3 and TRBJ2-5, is GAGVSQTPSNKVTEKGKYVELRCDPISGHTALYWYRQSLGQGPEFLIYFQGTGAADDSGLPNDRFFAVRPEGSVSTLKIQRTERGDSAVYLCASSLSGTGGQETQYFGPGTRLLVL.

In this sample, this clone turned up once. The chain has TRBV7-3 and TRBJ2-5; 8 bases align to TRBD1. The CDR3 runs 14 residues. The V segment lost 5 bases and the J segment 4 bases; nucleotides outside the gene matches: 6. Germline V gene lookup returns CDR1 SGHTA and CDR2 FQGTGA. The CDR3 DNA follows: TGTGCCAGCAGCCCCTCGGGACAGGCAGAGACCCAGTACTTC. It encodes CASSPSGQAETQYF.

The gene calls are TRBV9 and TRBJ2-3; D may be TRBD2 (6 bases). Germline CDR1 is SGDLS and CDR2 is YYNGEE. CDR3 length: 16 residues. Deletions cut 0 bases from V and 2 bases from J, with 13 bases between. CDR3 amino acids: CASSVEEGEVTDTQYF. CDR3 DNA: TGTGCCAGCAGCGTAGAAGAAGGGGAGGTCACAGATACGCAGTATTTT.

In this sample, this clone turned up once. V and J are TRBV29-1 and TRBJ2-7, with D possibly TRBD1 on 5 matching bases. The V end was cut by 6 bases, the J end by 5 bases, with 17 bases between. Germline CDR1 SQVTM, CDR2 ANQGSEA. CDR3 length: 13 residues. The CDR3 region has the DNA TGCAGCGTCGTCCGCTATCAGGGAAACGAGCAGTACTTC. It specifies CSVVRYQGNEQYF.

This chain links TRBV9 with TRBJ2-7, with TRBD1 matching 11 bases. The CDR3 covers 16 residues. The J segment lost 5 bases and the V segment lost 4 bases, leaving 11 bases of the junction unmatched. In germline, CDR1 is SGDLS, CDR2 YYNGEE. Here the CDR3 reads CASSFAGTGGRNEQYF. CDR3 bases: TGTGCCAGCAGCTTCGCCGGGACAGGGGGTAGGAACGAGCAGTACTTC.

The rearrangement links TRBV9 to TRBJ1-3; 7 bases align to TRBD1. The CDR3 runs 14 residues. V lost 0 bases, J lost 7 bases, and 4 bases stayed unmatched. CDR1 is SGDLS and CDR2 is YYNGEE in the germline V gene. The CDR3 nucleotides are TGTGCCAGCAGCGTAGAAGCACAGGGGAACACCATATATTTT. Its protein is CASSVEAQGNTIYF.

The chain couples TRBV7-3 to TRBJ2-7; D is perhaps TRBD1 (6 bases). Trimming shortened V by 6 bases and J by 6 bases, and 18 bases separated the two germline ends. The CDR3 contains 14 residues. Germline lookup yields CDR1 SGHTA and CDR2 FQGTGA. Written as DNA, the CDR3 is TGTGCCAGCAGTTCAACAGGGCCCCAATCCGAGCAGTACTTC. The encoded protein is CASSSTGPQSEQYF.

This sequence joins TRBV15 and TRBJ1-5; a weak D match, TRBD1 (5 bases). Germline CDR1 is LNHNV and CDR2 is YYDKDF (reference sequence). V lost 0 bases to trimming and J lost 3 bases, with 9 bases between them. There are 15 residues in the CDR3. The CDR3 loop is CATSRDKGLNQPQHF. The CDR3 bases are TGTGCCACCAGCAGAGATAAGGGACTCAATCAGCCCCAGCATTTT.

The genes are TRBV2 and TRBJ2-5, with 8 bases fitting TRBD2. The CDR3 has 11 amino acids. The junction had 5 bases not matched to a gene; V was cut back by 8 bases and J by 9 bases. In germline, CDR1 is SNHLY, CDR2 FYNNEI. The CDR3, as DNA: TGTGCCAGCCTCCTCGGGGGGGCCCAGTACTTC. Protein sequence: CASLLGGAQYF. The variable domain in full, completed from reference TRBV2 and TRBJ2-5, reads EPEVTQTPSHQVTQMGQEVILRCVPISNHLYFYWYRQILGQKVEFLVSFYNNEISEKSEIFDDQFSVERPDGSNFTLKIRSTKLEDSAMYFCASLLGGAQYFGPGTRLLVL.